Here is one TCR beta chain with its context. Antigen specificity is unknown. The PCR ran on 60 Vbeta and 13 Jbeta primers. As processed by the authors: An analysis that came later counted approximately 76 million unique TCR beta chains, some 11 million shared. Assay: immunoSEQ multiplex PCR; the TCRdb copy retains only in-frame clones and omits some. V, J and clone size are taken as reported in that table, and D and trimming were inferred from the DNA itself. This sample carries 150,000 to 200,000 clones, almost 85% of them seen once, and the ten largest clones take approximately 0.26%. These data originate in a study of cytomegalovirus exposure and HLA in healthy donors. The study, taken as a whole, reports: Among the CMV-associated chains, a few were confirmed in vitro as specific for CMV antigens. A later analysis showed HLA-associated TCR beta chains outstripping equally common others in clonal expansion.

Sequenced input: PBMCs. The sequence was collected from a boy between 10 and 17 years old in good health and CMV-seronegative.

CDR3 in DNA: TGTGCCAGCAGTCCTACTGAAACCGGGACAGGGGCGGAGAACACTGAAGCTTTCTTT. Protein: CASSPTETGTGAENTEAFF. The V and J genes are TRBV21-1 and TRBJ1-1; TRBD1, as called in the table, went unchecked against the DNA. TRBV21-1 is labeled a pseudogene. This CDR3 region has 19 residues.